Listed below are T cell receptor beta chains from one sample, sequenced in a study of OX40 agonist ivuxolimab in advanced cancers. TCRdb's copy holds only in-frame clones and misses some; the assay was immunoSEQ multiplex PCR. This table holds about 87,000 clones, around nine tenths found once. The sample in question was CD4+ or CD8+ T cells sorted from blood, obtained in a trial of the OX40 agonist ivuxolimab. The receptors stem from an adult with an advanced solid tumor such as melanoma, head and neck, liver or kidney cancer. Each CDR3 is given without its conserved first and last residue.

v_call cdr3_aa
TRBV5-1 ASSLAPGQGVGQPQH
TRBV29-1 SVQVADTQY
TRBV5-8 ASTTGREGETQY
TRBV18 ASSSGVSGSYEQY
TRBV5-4 ASSLGQGPLNTGELF
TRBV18 ASSPAGLADYEQY
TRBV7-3 ASSLRDRVEQY
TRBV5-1 ASSLDYGTDEKLF
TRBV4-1 ASSQVLAGNNNEQF
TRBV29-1 SIYGPKGYIEQF
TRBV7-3 ASSLNGGRNTGELF
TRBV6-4 ASSWDPGIPSSYNEQF
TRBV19 ASSPRTGDEKLF
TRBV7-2 ASSLAQSSTQY
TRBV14 ASSHTPGLAGLGNEQF
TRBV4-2 ASSQAAGSGANVLT
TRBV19 ASSIGGSGKGDTQY
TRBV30 AWSPPWAGTYEQY
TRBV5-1 ASSFRAGGTYQETQY
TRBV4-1 ASSQESGTGANVLT